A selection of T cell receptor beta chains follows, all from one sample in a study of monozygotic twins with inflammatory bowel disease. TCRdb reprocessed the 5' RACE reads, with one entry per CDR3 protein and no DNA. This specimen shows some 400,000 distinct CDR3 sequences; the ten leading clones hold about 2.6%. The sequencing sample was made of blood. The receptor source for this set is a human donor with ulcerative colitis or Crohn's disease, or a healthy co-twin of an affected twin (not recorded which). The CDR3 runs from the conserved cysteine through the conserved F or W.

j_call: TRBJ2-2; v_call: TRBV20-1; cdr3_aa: CSAGLLVNTGELFF
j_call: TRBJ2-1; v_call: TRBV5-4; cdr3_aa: CASSLHAGLDEQFF
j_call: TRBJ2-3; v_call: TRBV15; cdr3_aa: CATQGGFSMADTQYF
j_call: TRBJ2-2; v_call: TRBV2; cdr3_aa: CASSAHIANTGELFF
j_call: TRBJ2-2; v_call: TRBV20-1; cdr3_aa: CSASRQGGELFF
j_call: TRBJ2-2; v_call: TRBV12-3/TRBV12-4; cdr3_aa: CASSSGWTGELFF
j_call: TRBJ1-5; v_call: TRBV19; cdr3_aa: CASRPFQGGNQPQHF
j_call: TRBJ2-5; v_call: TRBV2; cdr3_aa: CASRVQQETQYF
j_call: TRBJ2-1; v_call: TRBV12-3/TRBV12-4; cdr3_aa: CASSLERNSYNEQFF
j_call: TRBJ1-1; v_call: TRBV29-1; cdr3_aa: CSVPGGMNTEAFF
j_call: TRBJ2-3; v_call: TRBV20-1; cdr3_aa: CSARDPSTRSDTQYF
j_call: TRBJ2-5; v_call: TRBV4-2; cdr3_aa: CASSQGQGLETQYF
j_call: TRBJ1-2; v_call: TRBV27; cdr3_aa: CASSLRDLGYGYTF
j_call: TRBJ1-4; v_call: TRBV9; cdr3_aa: CASTEGAATNEKLFF
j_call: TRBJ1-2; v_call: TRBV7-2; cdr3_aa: CASSVSRDTNQHF
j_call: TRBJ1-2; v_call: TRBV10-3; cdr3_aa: CAISSGTVNYGYTF
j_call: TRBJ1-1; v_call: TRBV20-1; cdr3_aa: CSARGQGATEAFF
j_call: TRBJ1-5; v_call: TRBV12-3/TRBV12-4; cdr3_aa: CASSFRRSNQPQHF
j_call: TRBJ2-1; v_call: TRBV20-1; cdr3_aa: CSARPRTGRTYNEQFF
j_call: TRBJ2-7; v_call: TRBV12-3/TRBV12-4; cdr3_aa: CASTLAGVFAEQYF
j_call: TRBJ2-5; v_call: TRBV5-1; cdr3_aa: CASSLRGLGAAETQYF
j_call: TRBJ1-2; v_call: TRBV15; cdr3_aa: CATSMGQGGDYGYTF
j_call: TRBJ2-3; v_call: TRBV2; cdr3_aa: CASSEGETGVTDTQYF
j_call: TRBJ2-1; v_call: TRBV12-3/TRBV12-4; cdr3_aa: CASSLPGRAEQFF
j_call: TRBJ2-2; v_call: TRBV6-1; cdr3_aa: CASSGQFLGELFF
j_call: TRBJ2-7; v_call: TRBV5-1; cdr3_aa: CASSGTESHEQYF
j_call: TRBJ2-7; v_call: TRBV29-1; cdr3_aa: CSVGSGGAQPKQYF
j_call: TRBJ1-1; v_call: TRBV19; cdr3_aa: CASSPGPQRSGTEAFF
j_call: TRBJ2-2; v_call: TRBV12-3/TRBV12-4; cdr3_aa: CASSPSSGRVDTGELFF
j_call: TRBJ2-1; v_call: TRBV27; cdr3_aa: CASSLRTSGSRSYNEQFF
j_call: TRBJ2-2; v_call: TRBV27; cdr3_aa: CASSFLGGGPSNTGELFF
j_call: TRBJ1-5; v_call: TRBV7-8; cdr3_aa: CASSHYSFNQPQHF
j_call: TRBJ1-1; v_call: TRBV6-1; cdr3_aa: CASRFPSTGFGEAFF
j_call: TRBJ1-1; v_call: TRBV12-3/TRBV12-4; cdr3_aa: CASSPRTGGPTEAFF
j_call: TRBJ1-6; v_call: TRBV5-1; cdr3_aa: CASSLKIQIDNSPLHF
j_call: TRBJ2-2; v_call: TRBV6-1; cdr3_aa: CASSRPSGGTGSGELFF